One sample yielded the 31 T cell receptor beta chains listed below, sequenced in a study of a mutant IDH1 vaccine in newly diagnosed glioma. Their specific antigens are unknown. Produced via immunoSEQ multiplex PCR; TCRdb's table is partial and in-frame only. The sample lists 30,000 to 35,000 clones; roughly 89% were seen once. The time point: week 47, end of study. With topical imiquimod, each dose of the vaccine consisted of 300 ug of mutant IDH1 20-mer peptide. The sample was PBMCs, taken from a glioma patient whose treatment included an IDH1 peptide vaccine. The receptors derive from a man between 40 and 49 years old with glioma.

This chain joins TRBV18 and TRBJ2-7; D tentatively reads TRBD1 or TRBD2 (6 bases each). This CDR3 has 15 amino acids. Trimming shortened V by 3 bases and J by 2 bases, and 14 bases separated the two germline ends. The germline CDR1 and CDR2 sequences are KGHSH and LQKENI. CDR3 nucleotide sequence: TGTGCCAGCTCACCCTGGGGGGCGGGACCCTACGAGCAGTACTTC. Residues: CASSPWGAGPYEQYF.

The chain joins TRBV7-2 to TRBJ2-3, with 7 bases aligning to TRBD2. CDR1 and CDR2 (germline): SGHTA, FQGNSA. The CDR3 has 14 amino acids. Unmatched junction bases numbered 7, after V lost 5 bases and J lost 5 bases. The CDR3 sequence is CASSLGLEGDTQYF. CDR3 nucleotide sequence: TGTGCCAGCAGCCTCGGACTAGAGGGAGATACGCAGTATTTT.

The gene calls are TRBV6-6 and TRBJ1-6; D gene unclear. V was pared by 5 bases and J by 7 bases, with 9 bases between. This CDR3 region has 13 residues. CDR1 and CDR2 from the germline V gene are MNHNY and SVGAGI (reference sequence). CDR3 in DNA: TGTGCCAGCAGTCCGACGTTGAATTCACCCCTCCACTTT. Its protein is CASSPTLNSPLHF.

Written as DNA, the CDR3 is TGTGCCAGCAGTTTATTTGAGCGTGTGGGACAGGGTTCAGAAGCTTTCTTT. It translates to CASSLFERVGQGSEAFF. V usage is TRBV28 and J usage is TRBJ1-1; 9 bases fit TRBD1. Germline V lookup: CDR1 MDHEN, CDR2 SYDVKM. This CDR3 has 17 amino acids. V shed 1 base, J shed 8 bases, and the junction held 14 bases outside the gene matches.

This chain joins TRBV28 and TRBJ2-3; 10 nucleotides match TRBD1. In germline, CDR1 is MDHEN, CDR2 SYDVKM. The CDR3 is 15 amino acids. With 4 bases clipped from V and 2 bases from J, the junction kept 3 bases outside the gene matches. CDR3 sequence reads: CASSWGTGATDTQYF. For the CDR3, the DNA is TGTGCCAGCAGTTGGGGGACAGGGGCCACAGATACGCAGTATTTT. The full variable domain, with the rest looked up from reference TRBV28 and TRBJ2-3, is DVKVTQSSRYLVKRTGEKVFLECVQDMDHENMFWYRQDPGLGLRLIYFSYDVKMKEKGDIPEGYSVSREKKERFSLILESASTNQTSMYLCASSWGTGATDTQYFGPGTRLTVL.

A single count supports this clone. The chain carries TRBV4-3 and TRBJ2-7, with 7 positions matching TRBD2. J lost 2 bases, V lost 3 bases, and 10 bases had no gene match. This CDR3 is 16 amino acids long. Germline V gene sequence: CDR1 LGHNA, CDR2 YSLEER. CDR3 sequence reads: CASSHDRASGAYEQYF. Here the CDR3 DNA reads TGCGCCAGCAGCCACGATCGGGCTAGCGGAGCCTACGAGCAGTACTTC.

The V gene is TRBV10-1, the J gene TRBJ2-2; a weak D match, TRBD1 (6 bases). The CDR3 contains 15 residues. Trimming left V 6 bases short and J 6 bases short, with 17 bases between. Looked up from germline, CDR1 is WNHNN and CDR2 is SYGVQD (reference sequence). DNA of the CDR3: TGCGCCAGCAGGGGATCCGGGACATCCCCCGGGGAGCTGTTTTTT. Translated: CASRGSGTSPGELFF.

V gene TRBV28 combines with J gene TRBJ2-7; TRBD2 is a possible D gene (6 bases). Germline CDR1 MDHEN, CDR2 SYDVKM. V was pared by 2 bases and J by 3 bases, with 17 bases between. The CDR3 length is 16 residues. The CDR3 DNA reads TGTGCCAGCAGTTTAGAGGCAGGGAGGCGCCTCTACGAGCAGTACTTC. Its translation is CASSLEAGRRLYEQYF.

This clone was picked up one time. The gene calls are TRBV6-1 and TRBJ1-1; D may be TRBD1 (5 bases). The CDR3 contains 13 residues. V lost 8 bases and J lost 5, with 15 bases in between. The germline V gene encodes CDR1 MNHNS and CDR2 SASEGT. This CDR3 reads CASGETRATEAFF. CDR3 coding DNA: TGTGCCAGCGGCGAGACCAGGGCGACTGAAGCTTTCTTT.

V usage is TRBV5-6 and J usage is TRBJ1-4; 8 bases fit TRBD1. After removal of 3 bases from V and 5 bases from J, the junction contained 3 bases not matched to a gene. This CDR3 comprises 14 residues. Germline CDR1 and CDR2: SGHDT and YYEEEE. The CDR3 sequence is CASSSTGENEKLFF. In DNA, the CDR3 is TGTGCCAGCAGCTCGACAGGGGAGAATGAAAAACTGTTTTTT.

This clone was recorded only once. V gene TRBV13 combines with J gene TRBJ2-7; TRBD2 matches at 7 bases. The CDR3 is made up of 15 amino acids. Looked up from germline, CDR1 is PRHDT and CDR2 is FYEKMQ (reference sequence). Trimming cost V 6 bases and J 0 bases; bases outside gene matches: 8. The CDR3 DNA reads as TGTGCCAGCAGGCGCGGGGGACGTAACTCCTACGAGCAGTACTTC. This encodes CASRRGGRNSYEQYF.

This clone was observed a few times. V usage is TRBV2 and J usage is TRBJ2-2; D unclear. Per the germline V gene, CDR1 is SNHLY and CDR2 is FYNNEI. Trimming took off 5 bases at V and 5 bases at J, with 12 bases between the two ends. The CDR3 runs to 14 residues. The CDR3 reads CASSSYVPTGELFF. The CDR3 bases are TGTGCCAGCAGTTCTTACGTCCCTACCGGGGAGCTGTTTTTT.

The V gene is TRBV9, the J gene TRBJ2-2, with 8 bases matching TRBD2. The V gene's germline CDR1 is SGDLS and CDR2 YYNGEE. The CDR3 contains 17 residues. Germline trimming cut 4 bases from V and 4 bases from J; bases unmatched to any gene: 12. CDR3 protein: CASSLPNSGVGTGELFF. The CDR3 DNA sequence: TGTGCCAGCAGCTTACCAAATAGCGGGGTGGGCACCGGGGAGCTGTTTTTT.

The rearrangement uses TRBV5-1 and TRBJ2-1; TRBD1 aligns across 7 bases. Germline assignment: CDR1 SGHRS and CDR2 YFSETQ. Trimming cost V 4 bases and J 7 bases; bases outside gene matches: 8. CDR3 length: 14 residues. DNA of the CDR3: TGCGCCAGCAGCCTGGCCGGGACAGCAAATGAGCAGTTCTTC. It translates to CASSLAGTANEQFF.

The chain employs TRBV5-1 and TRBJ1-2; 7 bases map to TRBD1. J was trimmed by 3 bases and V by 2 bases; bases with no gene match: 7. This CDR3 has 15 amino acids. CDR1 and CDR2 (germline): SGHRS, YFSETQ. CDR3 sequence (DNA): TGCGCCAGCAGCTTCACAGGGGATAGTGACTATGGCTACACCTTC. Translated, it gives CASSFTGDSDYGYTF.

This clone was seen a few times. This sequence joins TRBV28 and TRBJ1-6; 7 nucleotides match TRBD1. This CDR3 is built from 16 residues. CDR1 and CDR2 from the germline V gene are MDHEN and SYDVKM. Trimming removed 6 bases from V and 2 bases from J; junction bases left unmatched: 7. CDR3 bases: TGTGCCAGCAGAGGCGACAGGGACCCCTATAATTCACCCCTCCACTTT. Protein sequence: CASRGDRDPYNSPLHF.

This chain links TRBV10-3 with TRBJ2-1, with TRBD1 identical over 8 bases. Losses at the gene ends were 10 bases for V and 0 bases for J; bases not matched to a gene: 14. CDR1 is ENHRY and CDR2 is SYGVKD in the germline V gene. CDR3 length: 17 amino acids. The CDR3 region has the DNA TGTGCCACCACAGGGGGTGGTCGGGAGAGCTCCTACAATGAGCAGTTCTTC. It encodes CATTGGGRESSYNEQFF.

This clone came up a few times. The chain has TRBV10-1 and TRBJ2-5, with TRBD2 identical over 7 bases. J was trimmed by 5 bases and V by 2 bases; bases with no gene match: 11. The germline V gene encodes CDR1 WNHNN and CDR2 SYGVQD (reference sequence). This CDR3 is 16 amino acids long. DNA of the CDR3: TGCGCCAGCAGTGAGCCTGGGGGGGGGTTTAAGGAGACCCAGTACTTC. This encodes CASSEPGGGFKETQYF.

The chain is built from TRBV5-3 and TRBJ2-7; 9 positions match TRBD1. TRBV5-3 is reported as an ORF; its role is uncertain. Trimming cost V 5 bases and J 6 bases; bases outside gene matches: 18. The CDR3 is 17 amino acids. CDR3 nucleotides: TGTGCCAGAAGGCGTCAACAGGGGGCGCTTGATGGAAGCGAGCAGTACGTC. It yields the protein CARRRQQGALDGSEQYV.

This clone was seen only once. The chain is built from TRBV11-2 and TRBJ2-3; D possibly matches TRBD1 or TRBD2 (5 bases each). This CDR3 spans 16 amino acids. Trimming removed 1 base at V and 5 bases at J, with 16 bases between. CDR1 and CDR2 (germline): SGHAT, FQNNGV. The CDR3 DNA reads TGTGCCAGCAGCTTAGGAGGCGGGCTTAGGGGAGATACGCAGTATTTT. This gives the protein CASSLGGGLRGDTQYF.

With respect to this clone: An end of the junction differs from the germline gene, which may be a read error. The chain combines TRBV19 with TRBJ2-5; D is perhaps TRBD1 or TRBD2 (5 bases each). CDR3 length equals 14 residues. Germline loops: CDR1 LNHDA, CDR2 SQIVND (reference sequence). The CDR3 loop is CASGMRGSPGTQYF. The CDR3 bases are TGTGCCAGTGGTATGAGGGGCAGCCCCGGGACCCAGTACTTC.

The rearrangement uses TRBV29-1 and TRBJ2-7; D ambiguous. V was shortened by 4 bases and J by 2 bases, with 9 bases between the two germline ends. Germline-derived CDR1 and CDR2 are SQVTM and ANQGSEA. This CDR3 has 12 residues. The CDR3 loop reads CSVAGGTYEQYF. The CDR3 nucleotides are TGCAGCGTTGCCGGCGGAACCTACGAGCAGTACTTC.

This clone was detected once. The genes are TRBV29-1 and TRBJ2-3; D is unclear. CDR3 size: 15 residues. V was cut by 3 bases and J by 3 bases, with 16 bases left in between. Germline CDR1 is SQVTM and CDR2 is ANQGSEA. The CDR3 region is CSVDTRFFATDTQYF. In DNA form, the CDR3 reads TGCAGCGTTGATACTCGCTTTTTTGCTACAGATACGCAGTATTTT.

The rearrangement links TRBV5-1 to TRBJ1-2; D is uncertain. V gave up 3 bases and J gave up 2 bases, with 8 bases separating them. The CDR3 is made up of 13 amino acids. The V gene's germline CDR1 is SGHRS and CDR2 YFSETQ. For the CDR3, the DNA is TGCGCCAGCAGCTCTACAATAAACTATGGCTACACCTTC. Translating gives CASSSTINYGYTF.

In its sample, this clone was seen once. This chain connects TRBV10-1 to TRBJ1-1; D unresolved. This CDR3 is built from 14 residues. V was trimmed by 5 bases and J by 1 base, leaving 11 bases between them. Germline CDR1 WNHNN, CDR2 SYGVQD (reference sequence). The DNA for the CDR3 is TGCGCCAGCAGTTCGACACTCCCGAACACTGAAGCTTTCTTT. Its protein product is CASSSTLPNTEAFF.

The chain uses TRBV9 and TRBJ1-3; D not resolved. The V gene's germline CDR1 is SGDLS and CDR2 YYNGEE. V was cut by 3 bases and J by 1 base, with 11 bases left in between. The CDR3 is made up of 15 amino acids. This CDR3 is CASSAVLGSGNTIYF. The CDR3 nucleotides read TGTGCCAGCAGCGCCGTTTTGGGGTCTGGAAACACCATATATTTT.

This clone was observed a single time. The chain employs TRBV7-9 and TRBJ2-3, with D perhaps TRBD1 or TRBD2 (5 bases each). CDR3 size: 13 residues. Germline CDR1 SEHNR, CDR2 FQNEAQ (reference sequence). The V end lost 8 bases, the J end lost 2 bases, and 11 bases lay between the germline ends. The CDR3 loop is CASRTGPTDTQYF. The CDR3 DNA reads as TGTGCCAGCCGCACGGGACCCACAGATACGCAGTATTTT.

This clone was seen just once. J is TRBJ2-3 and V is TRBV28; D gene unclear. CDR1 is MDHEN, CDR2 SYDVKM, per germline. Trimming took off 3 bases at V and 9 bases at J, with 7 bases between the two ends. The CDR3 spans 11 residues. The CDR3 is CASSFLATQYF. The CDR3 nucleotides read TGTGCCAGCAGTTTTTTAGCCACGCAGTATTTT.

In DNA form, the CDR3 reads TGTGCCAGCAGCTCCTCACAGGGGGCGGGAGGCACAGATACGCAGTATTTT. Amino acids: CASSSSQGAGGTDTQYF. The rearrangement uses TRBV11-3 and TRBJ2-3, with 9 bases that match TRBD1. The CDR3 spans 17 residues. V dropped 4 bases and J dropped 1; count of bases not matched to a gene: 9. CDR1 and CDR2 from the germline V gene are SGHNT and YENEEA.

The CDR3 region is CASSPRTGEIVGELFF. The CDR3 DNA follows: TGCGCCAGCAGCCCAAGGACAGGGGAAATAGTCGGGGAGCTGTTTTTT. V usage is TRBV5-1 and J usage is TRBJ2-2; TRBD1 agrees at 9 bases. V shed 4 bases, J shed 7 bases, and the junction held 11 bases outside the gene matches. The CDR3 consists of 16 residues. Per the germline V gene, CDR1 is SGHRS and CDR2 is YFSETQ.

The V gene is TRBV28, the J gene TRBJ1-4; maybe TRBD1 (5 bases). V lost 3 bases and J lost 7, with 12 bases in between. Germline V gene sequence: CDR1 MDHEN, CDR2 SYDVKM. CDR3 length: 14 amino acids. CDR3 coding DNA: TGTGCCAGCAGTTTGGGGGGAATAGGTGAAAAACTGTTTTTT. Encoded protein: CASSLGGIGEKLFF.